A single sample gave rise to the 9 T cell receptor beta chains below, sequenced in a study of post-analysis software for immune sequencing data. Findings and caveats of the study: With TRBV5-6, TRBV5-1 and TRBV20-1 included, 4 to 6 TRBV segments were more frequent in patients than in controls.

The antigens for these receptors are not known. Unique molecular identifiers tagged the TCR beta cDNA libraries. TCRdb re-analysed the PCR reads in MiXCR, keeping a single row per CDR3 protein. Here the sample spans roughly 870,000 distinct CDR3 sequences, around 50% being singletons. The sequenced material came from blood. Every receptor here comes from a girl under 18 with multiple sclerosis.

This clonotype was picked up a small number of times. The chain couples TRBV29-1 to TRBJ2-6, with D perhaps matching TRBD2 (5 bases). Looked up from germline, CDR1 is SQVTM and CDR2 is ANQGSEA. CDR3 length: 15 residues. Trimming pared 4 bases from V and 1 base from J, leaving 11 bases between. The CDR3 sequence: CSVAYRGSGANVLTF. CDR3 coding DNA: TGCAGCGTTGCATACCGGGGTTCTGGGGCCAACGTCCTGACTTTC.

In nucleotides, the CDR3 is TGTGCCAGCAGCCAAGATCGGGATTTGGAGCAGTTCTTC. It yields the protein CASSQDRDLEQFF. The V gene is TRBV4-2, the J gene TRBJ2-1; D is possibly TRBD2 (5 bases). V dropped 0 bases and J dropped 10 bases, with 10 bases sitting between them. The CDR3 loop spans 13 amino acids. CDR1 LGHNA and CDR2 YNFKEQ come from the germline V gene.

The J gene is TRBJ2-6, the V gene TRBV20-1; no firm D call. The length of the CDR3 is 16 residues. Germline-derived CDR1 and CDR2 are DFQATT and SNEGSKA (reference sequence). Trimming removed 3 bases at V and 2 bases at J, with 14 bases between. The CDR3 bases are TGCAGTGCTAGCGATGTCCGGTCCCCTGGGGCCAACGTCCTGACTTTC. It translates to CSASDVRSPGANVLTF.

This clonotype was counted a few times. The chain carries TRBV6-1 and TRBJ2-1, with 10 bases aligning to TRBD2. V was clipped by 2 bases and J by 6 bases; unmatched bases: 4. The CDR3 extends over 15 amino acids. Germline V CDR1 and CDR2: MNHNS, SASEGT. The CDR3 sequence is CASSERRTSGNEQFF. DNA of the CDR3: TGTGCCAGCAGTGAACGTCGGACTAGCGGCAATGAGCAGTTCTTC.

Here the CDR3 DNA reads TGCAGTGCTGAAGTAGCGGGCCTGCGGGATACGCAGTATTTT. Encoded protein: CSAEVAGLRDTQYF. The V call is TRBV20-1, the J call TRBJ2-3; TRBD2 matches at 7 bases. The CDR3 loop spans 14 amino acids. The V gene end was trimmed by 5 bases and the J gene end by 6 bases; junction bases not matched to a gene: 11. CDR1 and CDR2 from the germline V gene are DFQATT and SNEGSKA (reference sequence).

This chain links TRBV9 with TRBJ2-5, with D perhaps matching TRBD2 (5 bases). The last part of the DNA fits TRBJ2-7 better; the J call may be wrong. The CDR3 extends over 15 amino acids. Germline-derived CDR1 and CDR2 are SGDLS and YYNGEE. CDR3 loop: CASSVAAGGPYEQYF. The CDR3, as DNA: TGTGCCAGCAGCGTAGCGGCGGGCGGACCCTACGAGCAGTACTTC.

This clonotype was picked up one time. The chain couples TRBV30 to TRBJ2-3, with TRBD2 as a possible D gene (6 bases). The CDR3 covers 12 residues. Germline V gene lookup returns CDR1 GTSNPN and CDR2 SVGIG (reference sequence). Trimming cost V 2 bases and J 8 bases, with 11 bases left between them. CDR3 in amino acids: CAWSFQGGTQYF. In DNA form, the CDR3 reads TGTGCCTGGAGTTTCCAGGGAGGTACGCAGTATTTT.

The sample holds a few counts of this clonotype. The CDR3 spells CASSFQGQGNEQFF. The CDR3 bases are TGCGCCAGCAGCTTCCAGGGTCAGGGGAATGAGCAGTTCTTC. This chain links TRBV5-1 with TRBJ2-1, with D perhaps TRBD1 (6 bases). V was trimmed by 2 bases and J by 7 bases, leaving 13 bases between them. In germline, CDR1 is SGHRS, CDR2 YFSETQ. CDR3 length equals 14 residues.

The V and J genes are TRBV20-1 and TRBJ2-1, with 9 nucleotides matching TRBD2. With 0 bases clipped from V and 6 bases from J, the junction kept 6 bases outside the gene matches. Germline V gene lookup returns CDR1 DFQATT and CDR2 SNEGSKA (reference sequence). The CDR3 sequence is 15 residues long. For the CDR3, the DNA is TGCAGTGCTAGAGATACTAGCGGGTCATTCAATGAGCAGTTCTTC. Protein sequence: CSARDTSGSFNEQFF.